The 31 T cell receptor beta chains listed next were all sequenced from one sample in a study of cytomegalovirus exposure and HLA in healthy donors. 13 Jbeta primers and 60 Vbeta primers were used for the PCR. This table comes from immunoSEQ multiplex PCR, and its TCRdb copy is limited to in-frame clones, with some not included. The data contain roughly 110,000 clones, roughly 68% of them singletons. Material for sequencing was PBMCs. The source of these receptors is a man aged 30 to 39 in good health and CMV-seropositive.

This clone was counted between two and nine times. This sequence joins TRBV28 and TRBJ1-4; no firm D call. Germline V gives CDR1 MDHEN, CDR2 SYDVKM. The ends were cut back, 6 bases at V and 0 bases at J, with 14 bases in the middle. The CDR3 covers 16 residues. The CDR3 reads CASRKLKTTTNEKLFF. DNA for the CDR3: TGTGCCAGCAGAAAATTGAAGACAACAACTAATGAAAAACTGTTTTTT.

J is TRBJ2-6 and V is TRBV7-9; D not certain. CDR1 and CDR2 from the germline V gene are SEHNR and FQNEAQ (reference sequence). V dropped 4 bases and J dropped 1 base, with 11 bases sitting between them. There are 16 residues in the CDR3. CDR3 DNA sequence: TGTGCCAGCAGCTCTATGACTTCTTCTGGGGCCAACGTCCTGACTTTC. Translating gives CASSSMTSSGANVLTF. Looking up the rest from reference TRBV7-9 and TRBJ2-6 gives the full variable domain: DTGVSQNPRHKITKRGQNVTFRCDPISEHNRLYWYRQTLGQGPEFLTYFQNEAQLEKSRLLSDRFSAERPKGSFSTLEIQRTEQGDSAMYLCASSSMTSSGANVLTFGAGSRLTVL.

A few counts support this clone. The CDR3 sequence: CASSFLLAGGGTDTQYF. The CDR3 DNA is TGTGCCAGCAGCTTCCTCCTAGCGGGAGGAGGTACAGATACGCAGTATTTT. The chain is built from TRBV5-4 and TRBJ2-3; 11 nucleotides align to TRBD2. The length of the CDR3 is 17 residues. In germline, CDR1 is SGHNT, CDR2 YYREEE (reference sequence). The V segment lost 2 bases and the J segment 3 bases; nucleotides outside the gene matches: 8.

V gene TRBV9 combines with J gene TRBJ2-5; 7 positions match TRBD2. V lost 6 bases, J lost 1 base, and 9 bases stayed unmatched. Germline lookup yields CDR1 SGDLS and CDR2 YYNGEE. CDR3 length: 15 amino acids. Here the CDR3 DNA reads TGTGCCAGCACCCCCACGGGAGGTTTCCAAGAGACCCAGTACTTC. Its translation: CASTPTGGFQETQYF.

The rearrangement joins TRBV9 to TRBJ1-2; no clear D gene. This CDR3 is 14 amino acids long. The V gene's germline CDR1 is SGDLS and CDR2 YYNGEE. V gave up 0 bases and J gave up 0 bases, with 6 bases separating them. CDR3 sequence: CASSVELANYGYTF. CDR3 DNA sequence: TGTGCCAGCAGCGTAGAGCTAGCTAACTATGGCTACACCTTC.

The chain recombines TRBV21-1 with TRBJ2-6; TRBD1, as called in the table, went unchecked against the DNA. TRBV21-1 is flagged as a pseudogene. CDR3 size: 18 residues. The CDR3: CASSKLRDRVSGANVLTF. The CDR3 region has the DNA TGTGCCAGCAGCAAATTGAGGGACAGGGTATCTGGGGCCAACGTCCTGACTTTC.

The chain combines TRBV6-5 with TRBJ2-1; D ambiguous. V lost 0 bases and J 6 bases, leaving 3 bases between the germline ends. Germline V gene lookup returns CDR1 MNHEY and CDR2 SVGAGI. The CDR3 spans 12 residues. Here the CDR3 reads CASSYSLNEQFF. The CDR3 DNA follows: TGTGCCAGCAGTTACTCACTCAATGAGCAGTTCTTC.

The rearrangement links TRBV6-6 to TRBJ1-2; 9 bases line up with TRBD1. After removal of 2 bases from V and 5 bases from J, the junction contained 6 bases not matched to a gene. The length of the CDR3 is 15 residues. Germline V CDR1 and CDR2: MNHNY, SVGAGI (reference sequence). The CDR3 is CASSYPDRGGYGYTF. The CDR3 nucleotides are TGTGCCAGCAGTTACCCGGACAGGGGCGGTTATGGCTACACCTTC.

The sample holds a few counts of this clone. V gene TRBV11-3 combines with J gene TRBJ1-1; D gene uncertain. This CDR3 has 16 amino acids. Trimming removed 2 bases from V and 8 bases from J, with 21 bases in between. The germline CDR1 and CDR2 sequences are SGHNT and YENEEA. This CDR3 is CASSLYIRSARGEAFF. CDR3 coding DNA: TGTGCCAGCAGCTTATATATTAGGTCCGCCCGAGGCGAAGCTTTCTTT.

This clone was detected a few times. The chain employs TRBV29-1 and TRBJ2-5, with 8 nucleotides matching TRBD1. The J segment lost 2 bases and the V segment lost 6 bases, leaving 2 bases of the junction unmatched. The germline CDR1 and CDR2 sequences are SQVTM and ANQGSEA. The CDR3 is 12 amino acids. The CDR3 loop reads CSVHRGQETQYF. DNA of the CDR3: TGCAGCGTCCACAGGGGGCAAGAGACCCAGTACTTC.

The table lists this clone with a few counts. The chain uses TRBV4-1 and TRBJ1-2; tentatively, D is TRBD1 (5 bases). The V end lost 3 bases, the J end lost 4 bases, and 9 bases lay between the germline ends. This CDR3 spans 13 amino acids. From germline, CDR1 is MGHRA and CDR2 YSYEKL. Written as DNA, the CDR3 is TGCGCCAGCAGCCAGTTGGGACTCTATGGCTACACCTTC. Translation gives CASSQLGLYGYTF.

The rearrangement uses TRBV29-1 and TRBJ2-7; 8 positions agree with TRBD2. The CDR3 has 13 residues. Per germline, CDR1 SQVTM and CDR2 ANQGSEA. Germline trimming cut 4 bases from V and 2 bases from J; bases unmatched to any gene: 4. CDR3: CSVAGGGTYEQYF. The CDR3 coding sequence is TGCAGCGTTGCCGGGGGGGGGACCTACGAGCAGTACTTC.

The chain carries TRBV19 and TRBJ1-4; 8 nucleotides line up with TRBD1. Germline CDR1 and CDR2: LNHDA and SQIVND (reference sequence). The V segment lost 10 bases and the J segment 5 bases; nucleotides outside the gene matches: 6. The CDR3 loop spans 13 amino acids. CDR3 amino acids: CATQGAPNEKLFF. The CDR3 DNA sequence: TGTGCCACCCAGGGGGCGCCAAATGAAAAACTGTTTTTT.

V usage is TRBV7-3 and J usage is TRBJ1-2; D uncertain. The V gene lost 5 bases and the J gene lost 8 bases, with 15 bases spanning the gap. Germline loops: CDR1 SGHTA, CDR2 FQGTGA. The length of the CDR3 is 13 residues. The CDR3 here is CASSPGRSEGYTF. The CDR3 DNA sequence: TGTGCCAGCAGCCCCGGTAGATCGGAGGGCTACACCTTC.

The chain carries TRBV19 and TRBJ1-2; 7 bases line up with TRBD1. The CDR3 runs 12 residues. Per germline, CDR1 LNHDA and CDR2 SQIVND (reference sequence). The junction had 2 bases not matched to a gene; V was cut back by 5 bases and J by 5 bases. CDR3 sequence (DNA): TGTGCCAGTAGTCAACAGGGGTATGGCTACACCTTC. Translated: CASSQQGYGYTF.

V usage is TRBV7-8 and J usage is TRBJ2-5, with TRBD1 matching 7 bases. The trim removed 6 bases at V and 5 bases at J, leaving 9 bases unmatched. Per the germline V gene, CDR1 is SGHVS and CDR2 is FQNEAQ. This CDR3 region has 14 residues. The CDR3 sequence is CASRPRRGRETQYF. CDR3 DNA: TGTGCCAGCAGGCCCAGAAGGGGGCGGGAGACCCAGTACTTC.

The count of this clone is one. The chain carries TRBV9 and TRBJ1-4; weak D call: TRBD1 (6 bases). V was cut by 1 base and J by 5 bases, with 12 bases left in between. Germline V gives CDR1 SGDLS, CDR2 YYNGEE. The CDR3 loop spans 15 amino acids. As DNA, the CDR3 is TGTGCCAGCAGCGTAACGGGCAGGGGAAATGAAAAACTGTTTTTT. It yields the protein CASSVTGRGNEKLFF.

The rearrangement links TRBV11-3 to TRBJ1-2; tentative D call: TRBD1 (6 bases). Germline lookup yields CDR1 SGHNT and CDR2 YENEEA. The CDR3 extends over 16 amino acids. Trimming removed 6 bases at V and 8 bases at J, with 25 bases between. CDR3: CASSKLQGSDKGGYTF. CDR3 nucleotide sequence: TGTGCCAGCAGTAAACTACAGGGATCGGATAAAGGAGGCTACACCTTC.

The chain employs TRBV4-3 and TRBJ2-1; 8 positions agree with TRBD2. Losses at the gene ends were 3 bases for V and 0 bases for J; bases not matched to a gene: 10. Germline CDR1 reads LGHNA; CDR2 reads YSLEER. There are 18 residues in the CDR3. The CDR3: CASSQLLVGTSSYNEQFF. In DNA form, the CDR3 reads TGCGCCAGCAGCCAGTTACTCGTCGGGACTAGCTCCTACAATGAGCAGTTCTTC.

V is TRBV11-2 and J is TRBJ2-2; the D gene is possibly TRBD2 (6 bases). The CDR3 runs to 14 residues. Trimming took 2 bases from V and 7 from J, leaving 11 bases between them. Germline V gene lookup returns CDR1 SGHAT and CDR2 FQNNGV. Written as DNA, the CDR3 is TGTGCCAGCAGCTTAAGATTGGGGGGCGGGGAGCTGTTTTTT. Protein sequence: CASSLRLGGGELFF.

V and J are TRBV9 and TRBJ1-6; D is undetermined. The CDR3 has 15 amino acids. Germline CDR1 reads SGDLS; CDR2 reads YYNGEE. V shed 0 bases and J shed 4 bases, with 8 bases lying between them. CDR3 residues: CASSVEKEYNSPLHF. In DNA, the CDR3 is TGTGCCAGCAGCGTAGAGAAGGAGTATAATTCACCCCTCCACTTT.

The chain employs TRBV19 and TRBJ1-2, with TRBD1 matching over 7 bases. V gave up 3 bases and J gave up 7 bases; unmatched junction bases: 11. The CDR3 has 15 residues. Germline lookup yields CDR1 LNHDA and CDR2 SQIVND (reference sequence). The CDR3 region has the DNA TGTGCCAGTAGTATTTGGGACAGTTTTGTGGGTGGCTACACCTTC. It encodes CASSIWDSFVGGYTF.

This clone has only a few counts. CDR3 region: CASSPDTANTEAFF. CDR3 nucleotide sequence: TGTGCCAGCAGCCCCGACACCGCGAACACTGAAGCTTTCTTT. V gene TRBV14 combines with J gene TRBJ1-1; D not certain. The V gene's germline CDR1 is SGHDN and CDR2 FVKESK. V was shortened by 4 bases and J by 1 base, with 10 bases between the two germline ends. The CDR3 covers 14 residues.

The chain recombines TRBV29-1 with TRBJ1-3; the D is unclear. V shed 5 bases and J shed 1 base, with 15 bases lying between them. This CDR3 comprises 15 residues. Per germline, CDR1 SQVTM and CDR2 ANQGSEA. The DNA of the CDR3 is TGCAGCGTTACCTCGCGCCGAACTTCTGGAAACACCATATATTTT. It codes for CSVTSRRTSGNTIYF.

In this sample, this clone turned up once. The rearrangement uses TRBV9 and TRBJ1-1, with a tentative D call TRBD1 (5 bases). Looked up from germline, CDR1 is SGDLS and CDR2 is YYNGEE. The CDR3 is 15 residues long. Trimming took off 0 bases at V and 4 bases at J, with 13 bases between the two ends. CDR3 loop: CASSVDRGSVTEAFF. CDR3 coding DNA: TGTGCCAGCAGCGTAGATCGGGGGTCGGTCACTGAAGCTTTCTTT.

This clone was seen just once. This chain joins TRBV7-6 and TRBJ1-3; TRBD1 agrees at 7 bases. Unmatched junction bases numbered 8, after V lost 5 bases and J lost 4 bases. CDR3 length equals 15 residues. The germline gives CDR1 SGHVS, CDR2 FNYEAQ. The CDR3 sequence is CASSHRQGLGNTIYF. CDR3 DNA: TGTGCCAGCAGCCACCGACAGGGACTCGGAAACACCATATATTTT.

The rearrangement uses TRBV30 and TRBJ1-4; 11 nucleotides line up with TRBD1. The germline gives CDR1 GTSNPN, CDR2 SVGIG (reference sequence). With 7 bases clipped from V and 7 bases from J, the junction kept 2 bases outside the gene matches. This CDR3 is built from 12 residues. The CDR3 loop is CALDRGPEKLFF. The CDR3 region has the DNA TGTGCCTTGGACAGGGGGCCTGAAAAACTGTTTTTT.

The rearrangement links TRBV5-1 to TRBJ2-1, with TRBD1 identical over 7 bases. Germline trimming cut 2 bases from V and 5 bases from J; bases unmatched to any gene: 4. The germline V gene encodes CDR1 SGHRS and CDR2 YFSETQ. The CDR3 totals 14 residues. In nucleotides, the CDR3 is TGCGCCAGCAGCTTCGGACAGGACAACAATGAGCAGTTCTTC. This sequence encodes CASSFGQDNNEQFF.

The J gene is TRBJ2-1, the V gene TRBV5-1, with D uncertain. Per the germline V gene, CDR1 is SGHRS and CDR2 is YFSETQ. V lost 0 bases, J lost 8 bases, and 12 bases lay in between. The CDR3 totals 14 residues. The CDR3 coding sequence is TGCGCCAGCAGCTTGGAAGAATTAAGCCATGAGCAGTTCTTC. Its protein product is CASSLEELSHEQFF.

The chain carries TRBV11-3 and TRBJ1-4, with 8 positions matching TRBD1. Trimming took 5 bases from V and 15 from J; bases not matched to a gene: 11. CDR1 and CDR2 (germline): SGHNT, YENEEA. The CDR3 covers 13 residues. For the CDR3, the DNA is TGTGCCAGCAGCCGATCTGGACAGGGAGGGTTGTTTTTT. Protein sequence: CASSRSGQGGLFF.

Details on this clone: The germline gene is not matched at one end of the junction; a read error may be the cause. The rearrangement links TRBV7-7 to TRBJ2-5, with 8 nucleotides matching TRBD1. CDR3 size: 18 residues. Looked up from germline, CDR1 is SSHAT and CDR2 is FNYEAQ (reference sequence). The CDR3 nucleotides read TGTGCTAGCAGCTTAGCGCTCAGGGGGCCCCCCTCCCAAGAGACCCAGTACTTC. Translating gives CASSLALRGPPSQETQYF.